Sequencing of this T cell receptor (beta chain) was carried out in a study of cytomegalovirus exposure and HLA in healthy donors. Germline values: CDR1 MDHEN, CDR2 SYDVKM. The CDR3 runs 16 residues. V was pared by 3 bases and J by 7 bases, with 21 bases between. Primers: 60 Vbeta forward and 13 Jbeta reverse. Produced via immunoSEQ multiplex PCR; TCRdb's table is partial and in-frame only. The table lists 70,000 or so clones, with approximately 2.9% in the top ten. The origin of this receptor is a man aged 35 to 55 in good health and CMV-seronegative. The source material was PBMCs. The chain links TRBV28 to TRBJ1-2, with a possible D match to TRBD1 (6 bases). Here the CDR3 DNA reads TGTGCCAGCAGTTTGACAGGAATAGCCCGATCGGGTGGCTACACCTTC. Amino acid sequence: CASSLTGIARSGGYTF.